A single sample gave rise to the 3 T cell receptor beta chains below, sequenced in a study of T cell responses to AZD1222 COVID-19 vaccine. Sequencing used immunoSEQ multiplex PCR; TCRdb keeps in-frame clones, though not all of them. The top ten hold approximately 4.2% of the sample, which has around 78,000 clones, about 92% seen once. This specimen consisted of peripheral blood, obtained on day 0 of AZD1222 vaccination. All receptors come from an adult in good health.

The V call is TRBV27, the J call TRBJ2-1; tentatively, D is TRBD2 (7 bases). The CDR3 extends over 16 amino acids. V lost 0 bases, J lost 7 bases, and 16 bases lay in between. Germline V lookup: CDR1 MNHEY, CDR2 SMNVEV (reference sequence). As DNA, the CDR3 is TGTGCCAGCAGTTTATCGACGGGGGGCGGTAGGAATGAGCAGTTCTTC. This translates into CASSLSTGGGRNEQFF.

The chain is built from TRBV30 and TRBJ2-7; TRBD2 matches 10 bases. The CDR3 extends over 14 amino acids. Germline values: CDR1 GTSNPN, CDR2 SVGIG (reference sequence). V was clipped by 0 bases and J by 3 bases; unmatched bases: 2. CDR3 in amino acids: CAWSVAGGGYEQYF. CDR3 nucleotide sequence: TGTGCCTGGAGTGTAGCGGGAGGGGGCTACGAGCAGTACTTC.

J is TRBJ2-1 and V is TRBV5-1; either TRBD1 or TRBD2 may supply D (5 bases each). Looked up from germline, CDR1 is SGHRS and CDR2 is YFSETQ. V dropped 4 bases and J dropped 5 bases, with 13 bases sitting between them. This CDR3 has 14 residues. The CDR3 DNA is TGCGCCAGCAGCCTCGGGACCCGGAACAATGAGCAGTTCTTC. Protein: CASSLGTRNNEQFF. Filled out from reference TRBV5-1 and TRBJ2-1, the complete variable domain reads KAGVTQTPRYLIKTRGQQVTLSCSPISGHRSVSWYQQTPGQGLQFLFEYFSETQRNKGNFPGRFSGRQFSNSRSEMNVSTLELGDSALYLCASSLGTRNNEQFFGPGTRLTVL.